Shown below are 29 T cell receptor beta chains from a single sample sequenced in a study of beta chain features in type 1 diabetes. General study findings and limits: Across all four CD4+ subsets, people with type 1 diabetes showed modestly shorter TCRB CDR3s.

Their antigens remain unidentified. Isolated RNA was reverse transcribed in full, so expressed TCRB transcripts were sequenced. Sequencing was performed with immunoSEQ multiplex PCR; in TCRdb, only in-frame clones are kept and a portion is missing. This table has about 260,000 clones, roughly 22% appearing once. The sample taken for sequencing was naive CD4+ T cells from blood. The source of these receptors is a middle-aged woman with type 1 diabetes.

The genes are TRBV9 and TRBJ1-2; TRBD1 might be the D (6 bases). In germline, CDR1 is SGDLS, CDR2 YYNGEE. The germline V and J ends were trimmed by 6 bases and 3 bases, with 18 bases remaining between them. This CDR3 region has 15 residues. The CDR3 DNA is TGTGCCAGCAACCGCGGAGCTCAGGGGTACTATGGCTACACCTTC. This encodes CASNRGAQGYYGYTF.

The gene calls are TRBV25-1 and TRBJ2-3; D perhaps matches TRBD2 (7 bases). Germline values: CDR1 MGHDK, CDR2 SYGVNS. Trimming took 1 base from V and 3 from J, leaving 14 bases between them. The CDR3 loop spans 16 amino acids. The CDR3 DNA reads TGTGCCAGCAGTGAATCTAGAGCGGGACAAACAGATACGCAGTATTTT. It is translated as CASSESRAGQTDTQYF.

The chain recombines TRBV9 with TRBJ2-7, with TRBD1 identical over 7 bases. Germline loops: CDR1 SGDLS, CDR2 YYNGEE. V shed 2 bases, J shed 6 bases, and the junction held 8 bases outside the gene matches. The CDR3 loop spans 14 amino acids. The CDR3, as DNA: TGTGCCAGCAGCGTGAGTCAGGGGGTGGGCGAGCAGTACTTC. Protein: CASSVSQGVGEQYF. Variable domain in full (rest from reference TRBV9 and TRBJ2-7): DSGVTQTPKHLITATGQRVTLRCSPRSGDLSVYWYQQSLDQGLQFLIQYYNGEERAKGNILERFSAQQFPDLHSELNLSSLELGDSALYFCASSVSQGVGEQYFGPGTRLTVT.

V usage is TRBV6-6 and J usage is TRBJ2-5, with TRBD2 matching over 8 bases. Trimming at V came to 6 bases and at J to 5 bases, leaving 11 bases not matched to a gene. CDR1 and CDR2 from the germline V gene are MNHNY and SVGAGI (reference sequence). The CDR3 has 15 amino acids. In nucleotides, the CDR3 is TGTGCCAGCAGCTCCTATAGCGGGGTGGTCGAGACCCAGTACTTC. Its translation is CASSSYSGVVETQYF.

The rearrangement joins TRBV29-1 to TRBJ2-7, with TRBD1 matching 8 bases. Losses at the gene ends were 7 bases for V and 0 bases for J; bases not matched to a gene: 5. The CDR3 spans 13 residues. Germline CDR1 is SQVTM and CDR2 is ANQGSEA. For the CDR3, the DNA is TGCAGCGGTTGGGACAGGAACTCCTACGAGCAGTACTTC. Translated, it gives CSGWDRNSYEQYF.

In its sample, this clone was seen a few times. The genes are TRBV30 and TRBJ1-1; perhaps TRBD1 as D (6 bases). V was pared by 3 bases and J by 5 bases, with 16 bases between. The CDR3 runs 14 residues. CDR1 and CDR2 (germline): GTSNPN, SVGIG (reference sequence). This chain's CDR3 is CAWRLQQGWTEAFF. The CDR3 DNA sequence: TGTGCCTGGAGACTACAACAGGGATGGACTGAAGCTTTCTTT.

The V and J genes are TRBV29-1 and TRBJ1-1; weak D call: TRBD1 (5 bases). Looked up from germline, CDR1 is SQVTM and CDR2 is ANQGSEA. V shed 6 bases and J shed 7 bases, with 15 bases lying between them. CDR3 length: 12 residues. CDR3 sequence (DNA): TGCAGCGTCACGACAGTCTACTTTGAAGCTTTCTTT. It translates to CSVTTVYFEAFF.

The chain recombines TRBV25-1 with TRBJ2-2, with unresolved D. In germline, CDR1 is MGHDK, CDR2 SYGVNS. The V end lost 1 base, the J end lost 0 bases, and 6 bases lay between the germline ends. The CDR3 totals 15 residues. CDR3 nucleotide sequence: TGTGCCAGCAGTGAATCCACTGCGAACACCGGGGAGCTGTTTTTT. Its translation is CASSESTANTGELFF.

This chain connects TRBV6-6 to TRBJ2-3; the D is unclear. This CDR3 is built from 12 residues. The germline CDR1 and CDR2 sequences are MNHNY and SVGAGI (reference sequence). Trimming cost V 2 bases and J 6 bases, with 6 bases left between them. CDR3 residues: CASSYLRDTQYF. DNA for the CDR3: TGTGCCAGCAGTTACCTGAGGGATACGCAGTATTTT.

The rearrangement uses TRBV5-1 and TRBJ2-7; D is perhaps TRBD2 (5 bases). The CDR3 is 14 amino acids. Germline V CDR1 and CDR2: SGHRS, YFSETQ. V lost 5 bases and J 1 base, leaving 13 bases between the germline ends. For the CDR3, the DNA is TGCGCCAGCAGTGCGGGCCCTGAGTCCTACGAGCAGTACTTC. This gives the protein CASSAGPESYEQYF.

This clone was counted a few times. Here the CDR3 DNA reads TGCAGCGTTGAGGGGACAGGGAATGAAAAACTGTTTTTT. Translation: CSVEGTGNEKLFF. This sequence joins TRBV29-1 and TRBJ1-4; the match to TRBD1 covers 9 bases. The CDR3 totals 13 residues. Unmatched junction bases numbered 1, after V lost 3 bases and J lost 5 bases. The germline V gene encodes CDR1 SQVTM and CDR2 ANQGSEA.

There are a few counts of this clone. The CDR3 here is CASSQDLAGGSTDTQYF. CDR3 in DNA: TGCGCCAGCAGCCAAGATCTAGCGGGGGGATCCACAGATACGCAGTATTTT. V and J are TRBV4-1 and TRBJ2-3; 11 nucleotides match TRBD2. CDR1 is MGHRA and CDR2 is YSYEKL in the germline V gene. V gave up 0 bases and J gave up 2 bases; unmatched junction bases: 4. CDR3 length: 17 amino acids.

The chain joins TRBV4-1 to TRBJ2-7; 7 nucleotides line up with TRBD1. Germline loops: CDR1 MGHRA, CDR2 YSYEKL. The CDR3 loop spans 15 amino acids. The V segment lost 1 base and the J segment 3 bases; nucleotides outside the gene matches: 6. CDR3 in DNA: TGCGCCAGCAGCCAAGCTGGGACAGTGAACTACGAGCAGTACTTC. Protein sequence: CASSQAGTVNYEQYF.

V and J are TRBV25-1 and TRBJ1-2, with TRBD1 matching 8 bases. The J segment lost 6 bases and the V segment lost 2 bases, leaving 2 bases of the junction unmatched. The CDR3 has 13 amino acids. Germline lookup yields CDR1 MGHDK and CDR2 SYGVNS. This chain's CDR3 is CASSEPGQDGYTF. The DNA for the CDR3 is TGTGCCAGCAGTGAACCGGGACAGGATGGCTACACCTTC.

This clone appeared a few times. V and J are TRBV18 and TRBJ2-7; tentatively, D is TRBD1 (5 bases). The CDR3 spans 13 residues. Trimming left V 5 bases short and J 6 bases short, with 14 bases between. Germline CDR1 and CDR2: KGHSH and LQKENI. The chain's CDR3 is CASSLPTDPEQYF. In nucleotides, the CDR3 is TGTGCCAGCTCATTACCGACAGACCCCGAGCAGTACTTC.

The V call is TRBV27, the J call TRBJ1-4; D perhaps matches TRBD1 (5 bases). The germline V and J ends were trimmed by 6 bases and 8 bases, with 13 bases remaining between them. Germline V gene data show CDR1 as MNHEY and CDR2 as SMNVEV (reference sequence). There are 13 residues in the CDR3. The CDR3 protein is CASRRPGNEKLFF. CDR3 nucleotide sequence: TGTGCCAGCAGACGACCAGGGAACGAAAAACTGTTTTTT.

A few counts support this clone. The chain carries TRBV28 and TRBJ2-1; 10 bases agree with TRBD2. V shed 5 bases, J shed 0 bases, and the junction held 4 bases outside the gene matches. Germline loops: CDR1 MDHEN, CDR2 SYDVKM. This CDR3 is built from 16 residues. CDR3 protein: CASSTASGSSYNEQFF. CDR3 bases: TGTGCCAGCAGTACCGCTAGCGGGAGCTCCTACAATGAGCAGTTCTTC.

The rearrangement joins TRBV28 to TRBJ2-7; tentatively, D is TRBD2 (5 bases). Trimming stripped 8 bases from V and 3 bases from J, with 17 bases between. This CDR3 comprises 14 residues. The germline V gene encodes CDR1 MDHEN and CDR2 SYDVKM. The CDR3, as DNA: TGTGCCAGCCTTTCGGCAGCGGAAAGCTACGAGCAGTACTTC. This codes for CASLSAAESYEQYF.

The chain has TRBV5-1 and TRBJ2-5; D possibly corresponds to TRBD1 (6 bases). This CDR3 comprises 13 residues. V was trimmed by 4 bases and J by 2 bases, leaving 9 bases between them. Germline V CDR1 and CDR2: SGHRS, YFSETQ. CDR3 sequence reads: CASSPDRQETQYF. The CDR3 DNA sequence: TGCGCCAGCAGCCCGGACAGACAAGAGACCCAGTACTTC.

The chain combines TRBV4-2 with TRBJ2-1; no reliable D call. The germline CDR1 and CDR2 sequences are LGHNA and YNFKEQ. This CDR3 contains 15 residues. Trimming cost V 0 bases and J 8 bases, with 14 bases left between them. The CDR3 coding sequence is TGTGCCAGCAGCCAAGATCGGGTCGCCGGCCATGAGCAGTTCTTC. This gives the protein CASSQDRVAGHEQFF.

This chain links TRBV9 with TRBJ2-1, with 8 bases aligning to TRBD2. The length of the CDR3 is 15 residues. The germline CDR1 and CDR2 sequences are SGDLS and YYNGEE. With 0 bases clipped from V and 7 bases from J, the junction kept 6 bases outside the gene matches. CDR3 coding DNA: TGTGCCAGCAGCGTAGCAAGCGGGGGAGAGAATGAGCAGTTCTTC. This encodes CASSVASGGENEQFF.

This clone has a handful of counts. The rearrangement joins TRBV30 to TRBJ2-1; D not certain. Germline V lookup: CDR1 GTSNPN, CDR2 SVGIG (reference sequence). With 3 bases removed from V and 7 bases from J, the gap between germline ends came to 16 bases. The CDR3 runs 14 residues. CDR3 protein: CAWRPGNGGNEQFF. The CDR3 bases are TGTGCCTGGAGGCCCGGAAATGGCGGTAATGAGCAGTTCTTC.

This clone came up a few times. CDR3 residues: CASSFGSTSTDTQYF. The CDR3 DNA sequence: TGCGCCAGCAGCTTCGGGTCCACTAGCACAGATACGCAGTATTTT. The genes are TRBV5-1 and TRBJ2-3; D is uncertain. This CDR3 region has 15 residues. V shed 2 bases and J shed 0 bases, with 10 bases lying between them. Germline V CDR1 and CDR2: SGHRS, YFSETQ.

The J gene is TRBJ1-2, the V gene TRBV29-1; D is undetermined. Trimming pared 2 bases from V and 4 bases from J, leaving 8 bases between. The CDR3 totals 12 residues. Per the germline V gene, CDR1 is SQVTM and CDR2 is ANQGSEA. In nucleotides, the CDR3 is TGCAGCGTTGAAAACAGCTTCTATGGCTACACCTTC. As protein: CSVENSFYGYTF.

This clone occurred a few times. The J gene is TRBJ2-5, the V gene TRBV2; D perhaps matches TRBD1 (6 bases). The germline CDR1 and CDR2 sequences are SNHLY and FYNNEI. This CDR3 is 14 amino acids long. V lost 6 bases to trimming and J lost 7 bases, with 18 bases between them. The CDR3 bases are TGTGCCAGCAGGGAGACGCGGACAGTAGGGACCCAGTACTTC. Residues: CASRETRTVGTQYF.

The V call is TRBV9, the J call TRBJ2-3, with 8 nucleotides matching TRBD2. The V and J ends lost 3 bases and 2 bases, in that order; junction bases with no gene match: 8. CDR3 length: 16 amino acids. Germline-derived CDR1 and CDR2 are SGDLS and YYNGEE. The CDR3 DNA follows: TGTGCCAGCAGCGCCGGGACTAGTATATCCACAGATACGCAGTATTTT. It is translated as CASSAGTSISTDTQYF.

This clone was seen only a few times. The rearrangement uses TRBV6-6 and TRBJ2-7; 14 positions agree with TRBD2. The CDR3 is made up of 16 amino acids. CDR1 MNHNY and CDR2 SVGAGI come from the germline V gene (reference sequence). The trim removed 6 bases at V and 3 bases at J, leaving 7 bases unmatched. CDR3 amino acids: CASRPTSGRANYEQYF. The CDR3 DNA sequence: TGTGCCAGCAGACCGACTAGCGGGAGGGCAAACTACGAGCAGTACTTC.

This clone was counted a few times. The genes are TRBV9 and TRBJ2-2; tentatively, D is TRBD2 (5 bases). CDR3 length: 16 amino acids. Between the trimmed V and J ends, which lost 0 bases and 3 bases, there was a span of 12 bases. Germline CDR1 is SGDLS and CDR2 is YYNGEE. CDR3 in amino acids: CASSVDPGWDTGELFF. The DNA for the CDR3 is TGTGCCAGCAGCGTAGATCCGGGATGGGACACCGGGGAGCTGTTTTTT.

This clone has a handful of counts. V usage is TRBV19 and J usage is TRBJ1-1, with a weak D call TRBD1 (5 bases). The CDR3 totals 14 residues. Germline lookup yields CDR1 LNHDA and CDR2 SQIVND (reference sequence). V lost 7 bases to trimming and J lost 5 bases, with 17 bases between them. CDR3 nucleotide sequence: TGTGCCAGTACCCCACGGACATTTGGGACTGAAGCTTTCTTT. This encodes CASTPRTFGTEAFF. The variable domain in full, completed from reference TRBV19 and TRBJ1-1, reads DGGITQSPKYLFRKEGQNVTLSCEQNLNHDAMYWYRQDPGQGLRLIYYSQIVNDFQKGDIAEGYSVSREKKESFPLTVTSAQKNPTAFYLCASTPRTFGTEAFFGQGTRLTVV.